A single sample is the source of the 4 T cell receptor beta chains below, sequenced in a study of cytomegalovirus exposure and HLA in healthy donors. PCR was performed using 60 Vbeta and 13 Jbeta primers. TCRdb's table, derived via immunoSEQ multiplex PCR, lists solely in-frame clones and lacks some. The data contain around 130,000 clones, around two thirds of them singletons. Sequencing used PBMCs. These receptors were taken from a human donor in good health.

This chain joins TRBV30 and TRBJ2-3; 10 bases align to TRBD2. CDR1 is GTSNPN and CDR2 is SVGIG in the germline V gene (reference sequence). After removal of 4 bases from V and 1 base from J, the junction contained 5 bases not matched to a gene. This CDR3 spans 15 amino acids. The chain's CDR3 is CAWTPGTSGTDTQYF. The CDR3 nucleotides are TGTGCCTGGACCCCCGGGACTAGCGGCACAGATACGCAGTATTTT.

In its sample, this clone was seen a few times. V and J are TRBV5-4 and TRBJ2-1; 8 bases match TRBD2. This CDR3 spans 12 amino acids. The germline gives CDR1 SGHNT, CDR2 YYREEE (reference sequence). J lost 14 bases, V lost 5 bases, and 9 bases had no gene match. In DNA, the CDR3 is TGTGCCAGCAGTTTTCCGGGACTAGAAGAGTTCTTC. Its protein product is CASSFPGLEEFF.

This CDR3 reads CSASYGALDTGELFF. The DNA for the CDR3 is TGCAGCGCCTCTTATGGGGCGCTGGACACCGGGGAGCTGTTTTTT. This rearrangement joins TRBV29-1 to TRBJ2-2, with TRBD1 as a possible D gene (5 bases). Trimming removed 7 bases at V and 3 bases at J, with 18 bases between. This CDR3 region has 15 residues. Germline CDR1 reads SQVTM; CDR2 reads ANQGSEA.

V usage is TRBV15 and J usage is TRBJ2-1; TRBD1 might be the D (6 bases). There are 15 residues in the CDR3. Trimming left V 1 base short and J 9 bases short, with 16 bases between. Looked up from germline, CDR1 is LNHNV and CDR2 is YYDKDF (reference sequence). CDR3 loop: CATSRVGGVRSEQFF. Written as DNA, the CDR3 is TGTGCCACCAGCAGAGTAGGGGGAGTACGCAGTGAGCAGTTCTTC. Together with reference TRBV15 and TRBJ2-1, the CDR3 gives the full variable domain: DAMVIQNPRYQVTQFGKPVTLSCSQTLNHNVMYWYQQKSSQAPKLLFHYYDKDFNNEADTPDNFQSRRPNTSFCFLDIRSPGLGDTAMYLCATSRVGGVRSEQFFGPGTRLTVL.